This is a list of T cell receptor beta chains from one sample in a study of blood T cell repertoires in COVID-19. Profiled with immunoSEQ multiplex PCR; TCRdb holds only in-frame clones, not every one. Among 200,000 or so clones listed, 84% were seen once. Sample: peripheral blood. The receptors were sampled from an elderly woman with COVID-19, enrolled during active disease. CDR3s include the opening cysteine and the closing phenylalanine or tryptophan. A D gene is named only where the DNA matches it firmly. The size of a clone is reported for some rows only, either as once, few or many, or as a class for expanded clones.

.	.	TRBV18	TRBJ1-2	TGTGCCAGCTCACCACCGGGGGAGGGAGCTGGTGGCTACACCTTC	CASSPPGEGAGGYTF
.	.	TRBV19	TRBJ1-5	TGTGCCAGTAGTAAACGGAGTGTGCGCGATCAGCCCCAGCATTTT	CASSKRSVRDQPQHF
TRBD1	.	TRBV7-8	TRBJ1-6	TGTGCCAGCAGCAAGAGGACAGGGGGCGATTCACCCCTCCACTTT	CASSKRTGGDSPLHF
TRBD1	once	TRBV24-1	TRBJ1-4	TGTGCCACCAGTGCCTCAGGGGGGCAGCTGTTTTTT	CATSASGGQLFF
.	.	TRBV5-1	TRBJ1-1	TGCGCCAGCAGCTTGGTAGGGGAGAACACTGAAGCTTTCTTT	CASSLVGENTEAFF
.	once	TRBV10-3	TRBJ1-5	TGTGCCATTGCACCGGGGTATAGCAATCAGCCCCAGCATTTT	CAIAPGYSNQPQHF
.	.	TRBV6-1	TRBJ1-4	TGTGCCAGCAGTGAAGAAATCGGCCCCCCTCGGGGGAATGAAAAACTGTTTTTT	CASSEEIGPPRGNEKLFF
TRBD2	.	TRBV5-6	TRBJ2-1	TGTGCCAGCAGCCCGTTCCCGGGACTAGGGGCCTACAATGAGCAGTTCTTC	CASSPFPGLGAYNEQFF
TRBD1	.	TRBV18	TRBJ2-4	TGTGCCAGCTCACCACCGTCCCCGATGACAGGGTACCAGTACTTC	CASSPPSPMTGYQYF
.	.	TRBV4-1	TRBJ1-2	TGCGCCAGCAGCCAAGATCCAGCGGCGTTGGGGGGCTACACCTTC	CASSQDPAALGGYTF
TRBD1	.	TRBV3-1/TRBV3-2	TRBJ1-1	TGTGCCAGGTATCTCCGGGACAGGGTGGACACTGAAGCTTTCTTT	CARYLRDRVDTEAFF
TRBD1	once	TRBV24-1	TRBJ2-1	TGTGCCACCAGTGACCGCAGGGGTTGGGACAGCAATGAGCAGTTCTTC	CATSDRRGWDSNEQFF
TRBD1	few	TRBV6-5	TRBJ2-5	TGTGCCAGCAGTTACTCCTCCCGGACAGGCAGAGAGACCCAGTACTTC	CASSYSSRTGRETQYF
TRBD1	.	TRBV2	TRBJ1-5	TGTGCCAGCAGTCGACAGGGGGCGAATCAGCCCCAGCATTTT	CASSRQGANQPQHF
TRBD2	.	TRBV3-1/TRBV3-2	TRBJ2-5	TGTGCCAGCAGCCAACGGGGGGGCCCCCGGGAGACCCAGTACTTC	CASSQRGGPRETQYF
TRBD1	.	TRBV7-2	TRBJ1-2	TGTGCCAGCAGCTTCGGAGACAGGGGGCGCAGATATGGCTACACCTTC	CASSFGDRGRRYGYTF
.	once	TRBV3-1/TRBV3-2	TRBJ1-6	TGTGCCAGCAGCCCTGGAGGGAATAATTCACCCCTCCACTTT	CASSPGGNNSPLHF
TRBD1	.	TRBV29-1	TRBJ1-3	TGCAGCGTGGGACAGTCCTCTGGAAACACCATATATTTT	CSVGQSSGNTIYF
.	few	TRBV19	TRBJ1-1	TGTGCCAGTAGTCCCTGGACAGAGAACACTGAAGCTTTCTTT	CASSPWTENTEAFF
TRBD1	once	TRBV7-6	TRBJ1-3	TGTGCCAGCAGCTTAGGGGGACAGGGGTCTGGAAACACCATATATTTT	CASSLGGQGSGNTIYF
.	.	TRBV4-1	TRBJ1-1	TGCGCCAGCAGCCAAGATTGGGGAAGGGGCAACACTGAAGCTTTCTTT	CASSQDWGRGNTEAFF
TRBD1	.	TRBV5-1	TRBJ2-2	TGCGCCAGCAGCTTGGGAGGCAGGGGGACCGGGGAGCTGTTTTTT	CASSLGGRGTGELFF
.	.	TRBV2	TRBJ1-1	TGTGCCAGCAGCGTGGACAGTTACCAGGACACTGAAGCTTTCTTT	CASSVDSYQDTEAFF
.	.	TRBV28	TRBJ1-5	TGTGCCAGCAACCCCGGGGGGGGGCCAGGCAATCAGCCCCAGCATTTT	CASNPGGGPGNQPQHF
.	.	TRBV6-5	TRBJ1-2	TGTGCCAGCAGTTATTCAGAGGATTCTGGCTACACCTTC	CASSYSEDSGYTF
.	once	TRBV28	TRBJ1-2	TGTGCCAACGCCGAGATTACGGCCCAGGGCGGCTACACCTTC	CANAEITAQGGYTF
TRBD2	.	TRBV4-2	TRBJ2-5	TGTGCCAGCAGCCAAGATGGCTCGGCGGGGGAGGGTGAGACCCAGTACTTC	CASSQDGSAGEGETQYF
.	.	TRBV28	TRBJ1-2	TGTGCCAGCGCGATGGAAAGGGGTGTCTATGGCTACACCTTC	CASAMERGVYGYTF
TRBD1	.	TRBV29-1	TRBJ1-2	TGCAGCGTGGAGGGACAGGTCCCCTATGGCTACACCTTC	CSVEGQVPYGYTF
TRBD1	.	TRBV30	TRBJ1-5	TGTGCCTGGGGACAGGGGGAGAATCAGCCCCAGCATTTT	CAWGQGENQPQHF
.	.	TRBV6-1	TRBJ1-2	TGTGCCAGCAGTGAAAGTGTCGGCTATGGCTACACCTTC	CASSESVGYGYTF
.	.	TRBV27	TRBJ2-2	TGTGCCAGCAGTTTATCCCTCAGGGGCACCGGGGAGCTGTTTTTT	CASSLSLRGTGELFF
.	.	TRBV7-2	TRBJ2-1	TGTGCCAGCAGCTTAGACGGCAGGGTGGATGAGCAGTTCTTC	CASSLDGRVDEQFF
.	.	TRBV11-2	TRBJ1-6	TGTGCCAGCAGCGCAGGACTTGCGGACCTTAGGCACTCACCCCTCCACTTT	CASSAGLADLRHSPLHF
TRBD1	.	TRBV3-1/TRBV3-2	TRBJ1-5	TGTGCCAGCAGCCAGACAGGGTCCTTTCAGCCCCAGCATTTT	CASSQTGSFQPQHF
.	.	TRBV5-1	TRBJ2-2	TGCGCCAGCAGCTTGTCGATGGGGGCCGGGAACACCGGGGAGCTGTTTTTT	CASSLSMGAGNTGELFF
.	.	TRBV28	TRBJ1-2	TGTGCCAGCAGTTTATTGGGGGGGAAAGGCTACACCTTC	CASSLLGGKGYTF
.	.	TRBV6-1	TRBJ2-7	TGTGCCAGCAGTGAAATTGGGGGGGCTAGCTACGAGCAGTACTTC	CASSEIGGASYEQYF
TRBD2	.	TRBV3-1/TRBV3-2	TRBJ2-3	TGTGCCTGTAAAAAGCGGGGGGGAGAAGATACGCAGTATTTT	CACKKRGGEDTQYF
.	few	TRBV2	TRBJ2-1	TGTGCCAGCAGTGACTCAGTTTACAATGAGCAGTTCTTC	CASSDSVYNEQFF
.	.	TRBV19	TRBJ1-6	TGTGCCAGTAGTATGGTGACCTCGGGGAATTCACCCCTCCACTTT	CASSMVTSGNSPLHF
.	.	TRBV6-2/TRBV6-3	TRBJ1-2	TGTGCCAGCAGTACTACGACAGGTCGGGGCTACACCTTC	CASSTTTGRGYTF
TRBD1	.	TRBV29-1	TRBJ1-2	TGCAGCGTAGTAAGTTCAGGGGGCGTCTATGGCTACACCTTC	CSVVSSGGVYGYTF
TRBD2	.	TRBV5-1	TRBJ2-5	TGCGCCAGCAGCCAAACCCCTAGCGGGGAGGGGACCCAGTACTTC	CASSQTPSGEGTQYF